The 8 T cell receptor beta chains reported below all come from one sample, sequenced in a study of T cell repertoires in cytomegalovirus infection. TCRdb re-analysed the reads in MiXCR, keeping a single row per CDR3 protein. Altogether around 530,000 distinct CDR3 sequences are present, more than 25% being singletons, with the ten largest covering roughly an eighth. The sequenced sample consisted of PBMCs. The receptor set was obtained from a human donor in good health (CMV status not recorded). Some clones in this sample may be carry-over from other donors' samples.

The chain's CDR3 is CASSALRTSGRELFF. In nucleotides, the CDR3 is TGTGCCAGCAGCGCCCTCAGGACTAGCGGGAGGGAGCTGTTTTTT. This chain connects TRBV5-6 to TRBJ2-2; 12 nucleotides align to TRBD2. This CDR3 has 15 residues. Trimming removed 4 bases from V and 9 bases from J; junction bases left unmatched: 7. The germline gives CDR1 SGHDT, CDR2 YYEEEE.

The J gene is TRBJ2-3, the V gene TRBV4-3, with D unresolved. Germline V gene lookup returns CDR1 LGHNA and CDR2 YSLEER. This CDR3 spans 13 amino acids. V was trimmed by 1 base and J by 6 bases, leaving 8 bases between them. CDR3 amino acids: CASSQASADTQYF. CDR3 bases: TGCGCCAGCAGCCAAGCGAGCGCGGATACGCAGTATTTT.

Turning to this clonotype: The conserved phenylalanine or tryptophan normally closing the CDR3 is absent here, so this likely arose from a read error. This chain links TRBV28 with TRBJ1-5; 7 bases match TRBD1. Germline V CDR1 and CDR2: MDHEN, SYDVKM. The CDR3 has 12 residues. V dropped 11 bases and J dropped 5; count of bases not matched to a gene: 6. The CDR3 sequence: CAGRQGDQPQHY. The CDR3 coding sequence is TGTGCCGGTAGACAGGGTGATCAGCCCCAGCATTAT.

V is TRBV20-1 and J is TRBJ1-5; unclear D gene. Between the trimmed V and J ends, which lost 3 bases and 0 bases, there was a span of 12 bases. The germline CDR1 and CDR2 sequences are DFQATT and SNEGSKA (reference sequence). This CDR3 has 15 amino acids. CDR3 in amino acids: CSASRQAHSNQPQHF. DNA for the CDR3: TGCAGTGCTAGTAGGCAGGCTCATAGCAATCAGCCCCAGCATTTT.

This clonotype was seen only a few times. The chain has TRBV7-9 and TRBJ1-1; D unclear. The CDR3 has 17 amino acids. CDR1 is SEHNR, CDR2 FQNEAQ, per germline (reference sequence). Between the trimmed V and J ends, which lost 4 bases and 3 bases, there was a span of 21 bases. This chain's CDR3 is CASSSVMSEVSDTEAFF. The DNA of the CDR3 is TGTGCCAGCAGCTCTGTCATGAGTGAAGTATCGGACACTGAAGCTTTCTTT. Drawing the rest from reference TRBV7-9 and TRBJ1-1, the complete variable domain is DTGVSQNPRHKITKRGQNVTFRCDPISEHNRLYWYRQTLGQGPEFLTYFQNEAQLEKSRLLSDRFSAERPKGSFSTLEIQRTEQGDSAMYLCASSSVMSEVSDTEAFFGQGTRLTVV.

This clonotype showed up just a few times. The genes are TRBV7-9 and TRBJ1-1; 9 bases map to TRBD1. This CDR3 is built from 12 residues. Germline loops: CDR1 SEHNR, CDR2 FQNEAQ (reference sequence). V dropped 6 bases and J dropped 6; count of bases not matched to a gene: 2. The CDR3 region has the DNA TGTGCCAGCAGGCGACAGGGGGCTGAAGCTTTCTTT. Its translation: CASRRQGAEAFF.

This clonotype showed up just a few times. This chain connects TRBV11-1 to TRBJ2-7; 12 nucleotides agree with TRBD2. Germline values: CDR1 SGHAT, CDR2 FQDESV (reference sequence). The CDR3 is 15 amino acids. Trimming removed 4 bases from V and 6 bases from J; junction bases left unmatched: 7. This CDR3 reads CASSSRLAGVSEQYF. The DNA for the CDR3 is TGTGCCAGCAGCTCCAGACTAGCGGGAGTGTCCGAGCAGTACTTC.

This clonotype has just a few counts. The chain recombines TRBV12-3 or TRBV12-4 with TRBJ2-3; D might be TRBD1 (5 bases). Deletions cut 1 base from V and 0 bases from J, with 11 bases between. This CDR3 contains 16 residues. The CDR3 nucleotides are TGTGCCAGCAGTTTAGGGGGCGGAATTAGCACAGATACGCAGTATTTT. It specifies CASSLGGGISTDTQYF.